This TCR beta chain was profiled in a study of T cell responses to AZD1222 COVID-19 vaccine. Profiled with immunoSEQ multiplex PCR; TCRdb holds only in-frame clones, not every one. The table lists 95,000 to 150,000 clones, roughly 88% of them singletons. The receptor's source is an adult in good health. The source was peripheral blood, collected on day 0 of AZD1222 vaccination.

The CDR3 here is CASSLGERGSADTQYF. The DNA of the CDR3 is TGTGCCAGCAGCTTGGGGGAGCGGGGGAGCGCAGATACGCAGTATTTT. The V and J genes are TRBV5-8 and TRBJ2-3, with 8 positions matching TRBD2. The germline V gene has CDR1 SGHTS and CDR2 YDEGEE. After removal of 0 bases from V and 4 bases from J, the junction contained 7 bases not matched to a gene. The CDR3 is made up of 16 amino acids.